The present TCR beta chain was sequenced within a study of Graves' ophthalmopathy and Graves' hyperthyroidism. Study-wide results and caveats: Appearing in blood as well were most expanded thyroid clonotypes above 0.001 frequency.

RNA transcripts yielded amplified TCR beta CDR3 regions. Second-round multiplex PCR followed a first-round RT-PCR using HTBI primers. TCRdb re-called the multiplex PCR reads with MiXCR, one entry per CDR3 protein. This table holds over 450,000 distinct CDR3 sequences, over 13% found once. The study excluded patients with other autoimmune diseases, uncontrolled infections, pregnancy or lactation. From fresh peripheral blood, approximately 10 ml in volume, the PBMCs were obtained. This clonotype occurred many times. Its target is not known. This CDR3 has 14 amino acids. With 2 bases removed from V and 3 bases from J, the gap between germline ends came to 8 bases. Germline V gene sequence: CDR1 MNHEY, CDR2 SVGEGT.

This TCR came from a woman aged 25 to 39 with Graves' ophthalmopathy. The sample consisted of blood. The chain couples TRBV6-2 or TRBV6-3 to TRBJ2-4; D is perhaps TRBD2 (5 bases). DNA for the CDR3: TGTGCCAGCAGTTACGACGGACTCAAAAACATTCAGTACTTC. Translating it yields CASSYDGLKNIQYF.